The T cell receptor beta chain described here comes from a study of blood T cell repertoires in COVID-19. Study at large: The United States, Italy and Spain supplied acute and convalescent COVID-19 samples. PBMCs, B-cell-depleted T cells, or T cells were the source of the cDNA or gDNA that made up the material.

V gave up 7 bases and J gave up 1 base, with 17 bases separating them. Germline values: CDR1 SNHLY, CDR2 FYNNEI. There are 16 residues in the CDR3. This table comes from immunoSEQ multiplex PCR, and its TCRdb copy is limited to in-frame clones, with some not included. The sample has some 100,000 clones, about 88% seen once. The rearrangement uses TRBV2 and TRBJ1-3; possible D gene TRBD1, 6 bases. This receptor was identified in an elderly woman with active COVID-19. Specimen: peripheral blood. The CDR3 protein is CASTRDRGGSGNTIYF. Here the CDR3 DNA reads TGTGCCAGCACCCGGGACCGAGGGGGTTCTGGAAACACCATATATTTT.